Presented here are 30 T cell receptor beta chains from one specimen sequenced in a study of control samples from healthy donors and cancer patients. Sequenced by immunoSEQ multiplex PCR; TCRdb stores in-frame clones only, minus some. The sample lists about 100,000 clones, roughly 87% occurring once. The sequencing input was blood. All receptors come from a woman aged 45-59 years in good health.

This chain joins TRBV19 and TRBJ1-2; D perhaps matches TRBD1 (5 bases). Trimming removed 5 bases from V and 0 bases from J, with 25 bases in between. The CDR3 sequence is 19 residues long. The germline CDR1 and CDR2 sequences are LNHDA and SQIVND (reference sequence). The CDR3 sequence is CASSRPPLLLRGANYGYTF. The CDR3 DNA reads as TGTGCCAGTAGTCGGCCCCCTCTCCTGTTAAGGGGAGCTAACTATGGCTACACCTTC. Together with reference TRBV19 and TRBJ1-2, the CDR3 gives the full variable domain: DGGITQSPKYLFRKEGQNVTLSCEQNLNHDAMYWYRQDPGQGLRLIYYSQIVNDFQKGDIAEGYSVSREKKESFPLTVTSAQKNPTAFYLCASSRPPLLLRGANYGYTFGSGTRLTVV.

The chain couples TRBV6-5 to TRBJ2-1, with 7 bases aligning to TRBD2. In germline, CDR1 is MNHEY, CDR2 SVGAGI. The V segment lost 5 bases and the J segment 2 bases; nucleotides outside the gene matches: 6. The CDR3 is 15 amino acids. The CDR3 protein is CASSNRDYTYNEQFF. The CDR3 DNA is TGTGCCAGCAGTAACCGGGACTACACCTACAATGAGCAGTTCTTC.

The V and J genes are TRBV21-1 and TRBJ1-2; the D segment call TRBD1 is taken from the table without a DNA check. TRBV21-1 is flagged as a pseudogene. The CDR3 runs to 18 residues. The CDR3 protein is CASSKGLGVTYANYGYTF. In DNA form, the CDR3 reads TGTGCCAGCAGCAAAGGTCTAGGGGTTACATACGCTAACTATGGCTACACCTTC.

The chain is built from TRBV21-1 and TRBJ2-3. TRBV21-1 is described as a pseudogene. This CDR3 region has 14 residues. CDR3 region: CASSGRGDTDTQYF. The CDR3 nucleotides read TGTGCCAGCAGCGGAAGAGGGGACACAGATACGCAGTATTTT.

A few counts support this clone. V is TRBV4-3 and J is TRBJ1-1; D is unclear. Germline V lookup: CDR1 LGHNA, CDR2 YSLEER. The CDR3 contains 15 residues. V lost 1 base, J lost 5 bases, and 14 bases lay in between. The CDR3 loop reads CASSQGRGTNTEAFF. The CDR3 bases are TGCGCCAGCAGCCAAGGTCGGGGTACGAATACTGAAGCTTTCTTT.

The rearrangement links TRBV6-2 or TRBV6-3 to TRBJ2-5; the D call may be TRBD1 or TRBD2 (6 bases each). CDR1 and CDR2 (germline): MNHEY, SVGEGT. V was cut by 4 bases and J by 4 bases, with 16 bases left in between. The CDR3 has 15 amino acids. CDR3 in DNA: TGTGCCAGCAGTTTGGTAGGGGGGCTGGGAGAGACCCAGTACTTC. Translated, it gives CASSLVGGLGETQYF.

The V call is TRBV12-3 or TRBV12-4, the J call TRBJ1-5, with D perhaps matching TRBD1 (5 bases). The ends were cut back, 3 bases at V and 5 bases at J, with 8 bases in the middle. The CDR3 is 13 residues long. CDR3 protein: CASSLQGYQPQHF. Written as DNA, the CDR3 is TGTGCCAGCAGTTTGCAGGGATATCAGCCCCAGCATTTT.

This chain uses TRBV24-1 with TRBJ1-1; a possible D gene is TRBD1 (6 bases). Trimming pared 2 bases from V and 0 bases from J, leaving 9 bases between. The length of the CDR3 is 15 residues. CDR1 is KGHDR and CDR2 is SFDVKD in the germline V gene. The CDR3 region has the DNA TGTGCCACCAGTGATTCTACAGGGCTGAACACTGAAGCTTTCTTT. It yields the protein CATSDSTGLNTEAFF.

This clone appeared a few times. J is TRBJ2-4 and V is TRBV30; 9 bases are a match to TRBD1. The CDR3 has 12 residues. Trimming removed 7 bases from V and 5 bases from J; junction bases left unmatched: 3. Germline CDR1 is GTSNPN and CDR2 is SVGIG (reference sequence). Written as DNA, the CDR3 is TGTGCCTTCCGGGACAGGGAAAACATTCAGTACTTC. The encoded protein is CAFRDRENIQYF.

J is TRBJ2-1 and V is TRBV18, with 8 positions matching TRBD2. Germline V gene lookup returns CDR1 KGHSH and CDR2 LQKENI. The CDR3 loop spans 15 amino acids. V lost 3 bases to trimming and J lost 6 bases; unmatched junction nucleotides: 7. In DNA form, the CDR3 reads TGTGCCAGCTCACCGTCGCGGGGGGCGGGCAATGAGCAGTTCTTC. It translates to CASSPSRGAGNEQFF. The full variable domain, completed using reference TRBV18 and TRBJ2-1, is NAGVMQNPRHLVRRRGQEARLRCSPMKGHSHVYWYRQLPEEGLKFMVYLQKENIIDESGMPKERFSAEFPKEGPSILRIQQVVRGDSAAYFCASSPSRGAGNEQFFGPGTRLTVL.

The J gene is TRBJ2-2, the V gene TRBV7-9; the D gene is possibly TRBD1 (5 bases). The CDR3 is 13 residues long. V lost 1 base, J lost 5 bases, and 5 bases lay in between. Germline V lookup: CDR1 SEHNR, CDR2 FQNEAQ (reference sequence). CDR3 amino acids: CASSLEGTGELFF. The CDR3 DNA follows: TGTGCCAGCAGCTTAGAGGGGACCGGGGAGCTGTTTTTT.

This chain connects TRBV11-2 to TRBJ2-3; 11 bases fit TRBD2. Per the germline V gene, CDR1 is SGHAT and CDR2 is FQNNGV. The CDR3 consists of 16 residues. The ends lost 5 bases at V and 6 bases at J; junction bases unmatched: 10. CDR3 nucleotide sequence: TGTGCCAGCAGCCCGGGGGGGGCTAGCGGGAGGGATACGCAGTATTTT. It codes for CASSPGGASGRDTQYF. The full variable domain, in which reference TRBV11-2 and TRBJ2-3 provide the parts outside the CDR3, is EAGVAQSPRYKIIEKRQSVAFWCNPISGHATLYWYQQILGQGPKLLIQFQNNGVVDDSQLPKDRFSAERLKGVDSTLKIQPAKLEDSAVYLCASSPGGASGRDTQYFGPGTRLTVL.

The table lists this clone with a count of one. V and J are TRBV6-4 and TRBJ2-3; D may be TRBD2 (8 bases). The V end lost 8 bases, the J end lost 6 bases, and 18 bases lay between the germline ends. CDR3 length equals 14 residues. Germline V CDR1 and CDR2: MRHNA, SNTAGT. For the CDR3, the DNA is TGTGCCAGCGGCCCGGGGGGGACAGCGGATACGCAGTATTTT. Its protein product is CASGPGGTADTQYF.

V is TRBV10-1 and J is TRBJ2-3, with D tentatively TRBD1 (5 bases). Germline CDR1 WNHNN, CDR2 SYGVQD (reference sequence). CDR3 length equals 14 residues. Trimming took 3 bases from V and 8 from J, leaving 15 bases between them. CDR3 DNA sequence: TGCGCCAGCAGTGATCCTGGGGCTCTGGTTACGCAGTATTTT. Translated, it gives CASSDPGALVTQYF.

The V gene is TRBV4-1, the J gene TRBJ1-1; D is ambiguous. Germline assignment: CDR1 MGHRA and CDR2 YSYEKL. The V gene lost 0 bases and the J gene lost 0 bases, with 17 bases spanning the gap. The CDR3 sequence is 18 residues long. CDR3 bases: TGCGCCAGCAGCCAAGATCCCATTGTTTGGGGTGTGAACACTGAAGCTTTCTTT. Translating gives CASSQDPIVWGVNTEAFF.

The chain's CDR3 is CASSLYGKNYEQYF. The CDR3 nucleotides read TGTGCCAGCAGCTTATATGGGAAGAACTACGAGCAGTACTTC. The chain links TRBV7-9 to TRBJ2-7; the D is unclear. The CDR3 is made up of 14 amino acids. The germline V gene has CDR1 SEHNR and CDR2 FQNEAQ (reference sequence). V dropped 2 bases and J dropped 3 bases, with 11 bases sitting between them.

This rearrangement joins TRBV5-5 to TRBJ2-2, with 8 positions matching TRBD2. CDR1 and CDR2 (germline): SGHKS, YYEKEE (reference sequence). The CDR3 spans 17 residues. With V trimmed by 1 base and J by 1 base, 6 bases remained unmatched. The CDR3 coding sequence is TGTGCCAGCAGCTTGTTGCTTGCGGGAGGGAACACCGGGGAGCTGTTTTTT. Amino acids: CASSLLLAGGNTGELFF.

This clone was detected once. The chain carries TRBV9 and TRBJ1-5; D uncertain. With 0 bases removed from V and 6 bases from J, the gap between germline ends came to 13 bases. The CDR3 spans 15 residues. Germline lookup yields CDR1 SGDLS and CDR2 YYNGEE. The CDR3 here is CASSVDGKGGQPQHF. As DNA, the CDR3 is TGTGCCAGCAGCGTAGATGGGAAGGGAGGTCAGCCCCAGCATTTT.

This clone was found a few times. The chain uses TRBV14 and TRBJ2-5, with D perhaps TRBD1 or TRBD2 (5 bases each). CDR3 length equals 15 residues. V lost 0 bases to trimming and J lost 4 bases, with 12 bases between them. The germline V gene encodes CDR1 SGHDN and CDR2 FVKESK. The CDR3 spells CASSQDGGAGETQYF. CDR3 in DNA: TGTGCCAGCAGCCAAGATGGGGGTGCAGGAGAGACCCAGTACTTC. The full variable domain, with the rest looked up from reference TRBV14 and TRBJ2-5, is EAGVTQFPSHSVIEKGQTVTLRCDPISGHDNLYWYRRVMGKEIKFLLHFVKESKQDESGMPNNRFLAERTGGTYSTLKVQPAELEDSGVYFCASSQDGGAGETQYFGPGTRLLVL.

The chain employs TRBV5-4 and TRBJ1-2, with D uncertain. CDR3 length: 14 residues. V lost 2 bases, J lost 5 bases, and 13 bases lay in between. Germline values: CDR1 SGHNT, CDR2 YYREEE (reference sequence). As DNA, the CDR3 is TGTGCCAGCAGCTTTACCGGAACGCCATATGGCTACACCTTC. Protein sequence: CASSFTGTPYGYTF.

The chain joins TRBV18 to TRBJ1-1; 7 bases map to TRBD1. With 1 base clipped from V and 1 base from J, the junction kept 0 bases outside the gene matches. CDR1 KGHSH and CDR2 LQKENI come from the germline V gene. The CDR3 runs 14 residues. The CDR3 DNA sequence: TGTGCCAGCTCACCACAGGGGGCGAACACTGAAGCTTTCTTT. It encodes CASSPQGANTEAFF.

V is TRBV29-1 and J is TRBJ1-1, with 8 bases matching TRBD1. Germline assignment: CDR1 SQVTM and CDR2 ANQGSEA. V shed 5 bases and J 3 bases; nucleotides not matched to a gene: 5. This CDR3 region has 13 residues. The CDR3 protein is CSVKKQGDTEAFF. The CDR3 DNA follows: TGCAGCGTTAAAAAACAGGGGGACACTGAAGCTTTCTTT.

The chain uses TRBV29-1 and TRBJ2-7; 7 bases fit TRBD1. The junction had 5 bases not matched to a gene; V was cut back by 5 bases and J by 4 bases. The CDR3 is 12 amino acids. Germline V lookup: CDR1 SQVTM, CDR2 ANQGSEA. The CDR3: CSVRDRGYEQYF. CDR3 DNA: TGCAGCGTTCGGGACAGAGGATACGAGCAGTACTTC.

This sequence joins TRBV6-2 or TRBV6-3 and TRBJ1-1, with unresolved D. The CDR3 is 13 amino acids. Trimming stripped 4 bases from V and 2 bases from J, with 8 bases between. From germline, CDR1 is MNHEY and CDR2 SVGEGT. This chain's CDR3 is CASSLDHNTEAFF. The CDR3, as DNA: TGTGCCAGCAGTTTGGACCACAACACTGAAGCTTTCTTT.

This clone was counted a few times. V and J are TRBV7-3 and TRBJ1-6, with D uncertain. The V and J ends lost 4 bases and 4 bases respectively, with 14 bases between them. CDR3 length equals 16 residues. Per the germline V gene, CDR1 is SGHTA and CDR2 is FQGTGA. The CDR3 is CASSSRPVPYNSPLHF. Written as DNA, the CDR3 is TGTGCCAGCAGCTCCCGGCCAGTCCCATATAATTCACCCCTCCACTTT.

This sequence joins TRBV11-2 and TRBJ2-3; unclear D gene. The V and J ends lost 3 bases and 10 bases respectively, with 17 bases between them. Germline CDR1 SGHAT, CDR2 FQNNGV. The CDR3 is 14 residues long. DNA of the CDR3: TGTGCCAGCAGCTTTAATGGGTACAGCATTGCGCAGTATTTT. Its translation is CASSFNGYSIAQYF.

The rearrangement uses TRBV5-1 and TRBJ1-4; 10 bases line up with TRBD1. J gave up 7 bases and V 4 bases, and 13 bases lay outside the gene matches. This CDR3 region has 17 residues. Germline V gene data show CDR1 as SGHRS and CDR2 as YFSETQ. This CDR3 is CASSPEGQGTASEKLFF. CDR3 DNA sequence: TGCGCCAGCAGCCCGGAGGGACAGGGGACCGCTAGTGAAAAACTGTTTTTT.

This clone was observed a single time. The genes are TRBV19 and TRBJ2-4; D gene unclear. The CDR3 consists of 13 residues. Trimming took off 2 bases at V and 7 bases at J, with 9 bases between the two ends. CDR1 and CDR2 (germline): LNHDA, SQIVND (reference sequence). Here the CDR3 reads CASSILLWNIQYF. CDR3 DNA: TGTGCCAGTAGTATACTCCTCTGGAACATTCAGTACTTC. The whole variable domain, filled in from reference TRBV19 and TRBJ2-4, reads DGGITQSPKYLFRKEGQNVTLSCEQNLNHDAMYWYRQDPGQGLRLIYYSQIVNDFQKGDIAEGYSVSREKKESFPLTVTSAQKNPTAFYLCASSILLWNIQYFGAGTRLSVL.

CDR3 DNA sequence: TGTGCCAGCAGCCCGACAGGGGGCAACGAGCAGTACTTC. It codes for CASSPTGGNEQYF. The V and J genes are TRBV6-5 and TRBJ2-7; the match to TRBD1 covers 10 bases. This CDR3 contains 13 residues. CDR1 is MNHEY and CDR2 is SVGAGI in the germline V gene. J was trimmed by 5 bases and V by 6 bases; bases with no gene match: 4.

V gene TRBV5-4 combines with J gene TRBJ2-7, with TRBD1 identical over 9 bases. The CDR3 loop spans 12 amino acids. Germline lookup yields CDR1 SGHNT and CDR2 YYREEE (reference sequence). Trimming took 4 bases from V and 6 from J; bases not matched to a gene: 2. The DNA of the CDR3 is TGTGCCAGCAGCCTGGACAGGGGCGAGCAGTACGTC. Amino acid sequence: CASSLDRGEQYV.